The 26 T cell receptor beta chains reported below all come from one sample, sequenced in a study of pediatric ulcerative colitis. Some clones are missing from TCRdb's copy, which holds only in-frame ones; the method was immunoSEQ multiplex PCR. The sample contains 15,000 to 20,000 clones, about 80% of which appear only once. One to two pinch biopsies were taken from the rectum during colonoscopy. Sequences were obtained from gut tissue. Source of these receptors: a boy younger than 18 who was a control in a study of pediatric ulcerative colitis.

The chain recombines TRBV20-1 with TRBJ1-1; D perhaps matches TRBD1 (5 bases). Germline values: CDR1 DFQATT, CDR2 SNEGSKA (reference sequence). The length of the CDR3 is 11 residues. V lost 3 bases to trimming and J lost 6 bases, with 8 bases between them. In nucleotides, the CDR3 is TGCAGTGCTAGCGGGGCGTCTGAAGCTTTCTTT. It codes for CSASGASEAFF.

The chain uses TRBV25-1 and TRBJ1-1; D remains ambiguous. Germline assignment: CDR1 MGHDK and CDR2 SYGVNS. V lost 7 bases and J lost 2, with 5 bases in between. CDR3 length: 11 amino acids. CDR3 bases: TGTGCCAGCACTGATAACACTGAAGCTTTCTTT. This translates into CASTDNTEAFF.

This rearrangement joins TRBV2 to TRBJ2-2; the D is unclear. The CDR3 is made up of 15 amino acids. The V and J ends lost 5 bases and 5 bases respectively, with 15 bases between them. Germline CDR1 reads SNHLY; CDR2 reads FYNNEI. The DNA of the CDR3 is TGTGCCAGCAGTCCCGTCTCCTTCTCTACCGGGGAGCTGTTTTTT. This translates into CASSPVSFSTGELFF.

This clone was detected only a few times. CDR3 in DNA: TGTGCCAGCAGCCAAGAGAGTCAGGGTCTTAGCGGGACCACCGGGGAGCTGTTTTTT. This codes for CASSQESQGLSGTTGELFF. The chain has TRBV4-2 and TRBJ2-2, with TRBD2 matching over 8 bases. The CDR3 spans 19 residues. J lost 4 bases, V lost 0 bases, and 13 bases had no gene match. CDR1 LGHNA and CDR2 YNFKEQ come from the germline V gene.

The V call is TRBV29-1, the J call TRBJ2-3; 9 bases align to TRBD2. The CDR3 is 14 amino acids. Germline-derived CDR1 and CDR2 are SQVTM and ANQGSEA. Unmatched junction bases numbered 6, after V lost 6 bases and J lost 2 bases. CDR3 coding DNA: TGCAGCGTGATAGCGGGGGCCAACACAGATACGCAGTATTTT. The encoded protein is CSVIAGANTDTQYF.

This chain connects TRBV15 to TRBJ1-4, with 7 bases lining up with TRBD1. Per germline, CDR1 LNHNV and CDR2 YYDKDF (reference sequence). This CDR3 has 16 amino acids. Germline trimming cut 0 bases from V and 4 bases from J; bases unmatched to any gene: 5. The CDR3 bases are TGTGCCACCAGCAGAGATCGGGACAGCCTTAATGAAAAACTGTTTTTT. Encoded protein: CATSRDRDSLNEKLFF.

The V gene is TRBV7-9, the J gene TRBJ2-7; D is possibly TRBD1 (6 bases). V was clipped by 5 bases and J by 6 bases, with 20 bases between them. The CDR3 covers 15 residues. In germline, CDR1 is SEHNR, CDR2 FQNEAQ (reference sequence). CDR3 DNA sequence: TGTGCCAGCAGCCCCCCTATTCGACAGGCCGGCGAGCAGTACTTC. Protein product: CASSPPIRQAGEQYF.

V gene TRBV19 combines with J gene TRBJ2-4; D unresolved. The CDR3 sequence is 12 residues long. Germline lookup yields CDR1 LNHDA and CDR2 SQIVND (reference sequence). Trimming took off 1 base at V and 16 bases at J, with 14 bases between the two ends. CDR3 sequence (DNA): TGTGCCAGTAGTATAGGGGAAAGCGTTTTATACTTC. It yields the protein CASSIGESVLYF.

The gene calls are TRBV10-3 and TRBJ2-3, with TRBD2 as a possible D gene (6 bases). The CDR3 spans 15 residues. Trimming left V 2 bases short and J 3 bases short, with 12 bases between. Per germline, CDR1 ENHRY and CDR2 SYGVKD. CDR3 sequence reads: CAISEGPGGTDTQYF. CDR3 nucleotide sequence: TGTGCCATCAGTGAGGGTCCCGGGGGTACAGATACGCAGTATTTT.

The chain employs TRBV28 and TRBJ1-5; no firm D call. This CDR3 region has 12 residues. Per germline, CDR1 MDHEN and CDR2 SYDVKM. Between the trimmed V and J ends, which lost 7 bases and 6 bases, there was a span of 10 bases. CDR3 loop: CASIGPGQPQHF. The CDR3 nucleotides are TGTGCCAGCATTGGACCAGGTCAGCCCCAGCATTTT.

This clone was seen a handful of times. The gene calls are TRBV9 and TRBJ1-2; D call uncertain. Germline V gives CDR1 SGDLS, CDR2 YYNGEE. The ends were cut back, 0 bases at V and 5 bases at J, with 8 bases in the middle. The CDR3 extends over 13 amino acids. CDR3 amino acids: CASSVDEEYGYTF. The CDR3 bases are TGTGCCAGCAGCGTAGACGAGGAGTATGGCTACACCTTC.

V usage is TRBV10-3 and J usage is TRBJ1-1; the D gene is possibly TRBD1 (6 bases). Deletions cut 2 bases from V and 4 bases from J, with 11 bases between. The CDR3 consists of 14 residues. Germline loops: CDR1 ENHRY, CDR2 SYGVKD. This CDR3 is CAISETGLGTEAFF. The CDR3 DNA sequence: TGTGCCATCAGTGAGACAGGGCTGGGCACTGAAGCTTTCTTT.

The rearrangement joins TRBV6-6 to TRBJ2-1; the D gene is possibly TRBD2 (6 bases). The CDR3 covers 14 residues. Trimming pared 6 bases from V and 8 bases from J, leaving 17 bases between. CDR1 MNHNY and CDR2 SVGAGI come from the germline V gene (reference sequence). In DNA, the CDR3 is TGTGCCAGCAGCCGCCAAACTAGCCCGCATGAGCAGTTCTTC. This encodes CASSRQTSPHEQFF.

This chain connects TRBV5-1 to TRBJ2-1; D unclear. This CDR3 is 13 amino acids long. CDR1 SGHRS and CDR2 YFSETQ come from the germline V gene. V lost 0 bases and J 6 bases, leaving 7 bases between the germline ends. CDR3 sequence (DNA): TGCGCCAGCAGCTTGGCTGAACGCAATGAGCAGTTCTTC. This codes for CASSLAERNEQFF.

This clone was observed a handful of times. The chain has TRBV7-3 and TRBJ1-6, with unresolved D. V was shortened by 3 bases and J by 9 bases, with 12 bases between the two germline ends. The CDR3 has 14 amino acids. CDR1 and CDR2 (germline): SGHTA, FQGTGA. In nucleotides, the CDR3 is TGTGCCAGCAGCTTGGCAGGCCGGGGTTCACCCCTCCACTTT. Protein: CASSLAGRGSPLHF. The whole variable domain, filled in from reference TRBV7-3 and TRBJ1-6, reads GAGVSQTPSNKVTEKGKYVELRCDPISGHTALYWYRQSLGQGPEFLIYFQGTGAADDSGLPNDRFFAVRPEGSVSTLKIQRTERGDSAVYLCASSLAGRGSPLHFGNGTRLTVT.

The chain carries TRBV6-1 and TRBJ2-7; TRBD2 matches 8 bases. Germline V gene sequence: CDR1 MNHNS, CDR2 SASEGT. The CDR3 totals 15 residues. V dropped 7 bases and J dropped 5; count of bases not matched to a gene: 13. The CDR3 spells CASIRSGLGTHEQYF. The CDR3 DNA reads as TGTGCCAGCATTAGATCGGGACTAGGAACCCACGAGCAGTACTTC.

The rearrangement uses TRBV5-1 and TRBJ2-7; 7 positions match TRBD1. Germline lookup yields CDR1 SGHRS and CDR2 YFSETQ. V trimming: 1 base; J trimming: 5 bases; junction bases outside the gene matches: 9. The CDR3 consists of 15 residues. Here the CDR3 reads CASSLSPDRPHEQYF. The CDR3 coding sequence is TGCGCCAGCAGCTTGTCCCCGGACAGGCCACACGAGCAGTACTTC.

J is TRBJ2-7 and V is TRBV11-1; the match to TRBD2 covers 11 bases. Germline V CDR1 and CDR2: SGHAT, FQDESV (reference sequence). V lost 2 bases and J lost 5; bases outside the gene matches: 5. This CDR3 contains 15 residues. This CDR3 reads CASSLTSGGLHEQYF. In DNA, the CDR3 is TGTGCCAGCAGCTTAACTAGCGGGGGCCTCCACGAGCAGTACTTC.

The V gene is TRBV28, the J gene TRBJ2-7, with 11 nucleotides matching TRBD2. V shed 6 bases and J 1 base; nucleotides not matched to a gene: 5. This CDR3 region has 15 residues. CDR1 is MDHEN, CDR2 SYDVKM, per germline. The CDR3 nucleotides are TGTGCCAGCAGCCCTGGGACTAGCGGTTCCTACGAGCAGTACTTC. Residues: CASSPGTSGSYEQYF.

The chain uses TRBV7-2 and TRBJ2-5; D unresolved. With 1 base removed from V and 2 bases from J, the gap between germline ends came to 14 bases. The length of the CDR3 is 16 residues. Per the germline V gene, CDR1 is SGHTA and CDR2 is FQGNSA. The CDR3 coding sequence is TGTGCCAGCAGCTTAGTAGCCAGTGAGGTACAAGAGACCCAGTACTTC. Its translation: CASSLVASEVQETQYF. The variable domain in full, with the rest retrieved from reference TRBV7-2 and TRBJ2-5, is GAGVSQSPSNKVTEKGKDVELRCDPISGHTALYWYRQSLGQGLEFLIYFQGNSAPDKSGLPSDRFSAERTGGSVSTLTIQRTQQEDSAVYLCASSLVASEVQETQYFGPGTRLLVL.

The gene calls are TRBV6-5 and TRBJ1-5; D is unresolved. Trimming removed 5 bases at V and 2 bases at J, with 10 bases between. The CDR3 runs 14 residues. Germline V gives CDR1 MNHEY, CDR2 SVGAGI. CDR3 in DNA: TGTGCCAGCAGTGAATCTGGCGGCAATCAGCCCCAGCATTTT. It encodes CASSESGGNQPQHF.

The chain joins TRBV5-1 to TRBJ2-5; TRBD1 might be the D (6 bases). Trimming pared 7 bases from V and 6 bases from J, leaving 22 bases between. Germline V gene lookup returns CDR1 SGHRS and CDR2 YFSETQ. This CDR3 is 15 amino acids long. The CDR3 coding sequence is TGCGCCAGCGGTGGGGAGCGACAGGATACAAAGACCCAGTACTTC. Translation: CASGGERQDTKTQYF.

CDR3 sequence: CASSPRGGYLTGELFF. The CDR3 coding sequence is TGTGCCAGCAGCCCCAGAGGGGGATATCTCACCGGGGAGCTGTTTTTT. The chain joins TRBV7-3 to TRBJ2-2, with D perhaps matching TRBD1 (6 bases). Germline loops: CDR1 SGHTA, CDR2 FQGTGA. Trimming stripped 5 bases from V and 4 bases from J, with 17 bases between. The CDR3 consists of 16 residues. Together with reference TRBV7-3 and TRBJ2-2, the CDR3 gives the full variable domain: GAGVSQTPSNKVTEKGKYVELRCDPISGHTALYWYRQSLGQGPEFLIYFQGTGAADDSGLPNDRFFAVRPEGSVSTLKIQRTERGDSAVYLCASSPRGGYLTGELFFGEGSRLTVL.

The count of this clone is one. This chain joins TRBV14 and TRBJ1-6; 8 bases agree with TRBD1. The germline V gene has CDR1 SGHDN and CDR2 FVKESK. With 5 bases clipped from V and 9 bases from J, the junction kept 6 bases outside the gene matches. The CDR3 is made up of 14 amino acids. CDR3 sequence (DNA): TGTGCCAGCAGCTCCGGGACAGGTAGTTCACCCCTCCACTTT. It specifies CASSSGTGSSPLHF.

The chain joins TRBV6-5 to TRBJ2-7, with D possibly TRBD1 on 6 matching bases. Trimming left V 6 bases short and J 4 bases short, with 19 bases between. Germline assignment: CDR1 MNHEY and CDR2 SVGAGI. This CDR3 has 15 amino acids. The CDR3 region has the DNA TGTGCCAGCAGCCAAATTACAGGGTCTGGGTACGAGCAGTACTTC. Translation: CASSQITGSGYEQYF.

This rearrangement joins TRBV10-2 to TRBJ2-7; D may be TRBD2 (6 bases). The CDR3 runs to 13 residues. Germline V gives CDR1 WSHSY, CDR2 SAAADI. Deletions cut 2 bases from V and 6 bases from J, with 11 bases between. CDR3 sequence reads: CASSEVEGGEQYF. CDR3 DNA: TGCGCCAGCAGTGAGGTTGAGGGAGGCGAGCAGTACTTC.